This T cell receptor (beta chain) was sequenced for a study of control samples from healthy donors and cancer patients. The repertoire was sequenced with immunoSEQ multiplex PCR; TCRdb's copy has only in-frame clones and lacks some. The table lists roughly 88,000 clones, roughly nine tenths of them singletons, with 0.85% to 1% in the top ten. V lost 0 bases, J lost 4 bases, and 9 bases stayed unmatched. This CDR3 comprises 18 residues. CDR1 and CDR2 from the germline V gene are LGHDT and YNNKEL (reference sequence). This TCR derives from a woman aged 25-40 years in good health. The specimen was blood. The chain uses TRBV3-1 (or the pseudogene TRBV3-2) and TRBJ2-1; 10 bases line up with TRBD2. The CDR3 loop reads CASSQEGPLAGVYNEQFF. CDR3 coding DNA: TGTGCCAGCAGCCAAGAAGGTCCGCTAGCGGGAGTGTACAATGAGCAGTTCTTC.